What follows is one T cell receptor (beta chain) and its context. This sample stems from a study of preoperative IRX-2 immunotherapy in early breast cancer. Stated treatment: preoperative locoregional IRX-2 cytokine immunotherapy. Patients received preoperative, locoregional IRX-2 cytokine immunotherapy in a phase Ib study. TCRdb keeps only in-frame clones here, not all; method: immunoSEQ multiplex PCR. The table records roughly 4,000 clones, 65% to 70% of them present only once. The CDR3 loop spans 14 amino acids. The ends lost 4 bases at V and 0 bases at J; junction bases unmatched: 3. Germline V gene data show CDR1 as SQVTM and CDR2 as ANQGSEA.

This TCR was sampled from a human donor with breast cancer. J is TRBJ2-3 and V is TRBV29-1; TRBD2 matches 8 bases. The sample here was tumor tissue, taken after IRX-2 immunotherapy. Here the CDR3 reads CSVGASGSTDTQYF. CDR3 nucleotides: TGCAGCGTTGGGGCTAGCGGGAGCACAGATACGCAGTATTTT.